The 29 T cell receptor beta chains below come from one sample, sequenced in a study of blood T cell repertoires in COVID-19. Sequencing used immunoSEQ multiplex PCR; TCRdb keeps in-frame clones, though not all of them. There are about 190,000 clones in the sample; 90% occur only once, and about 0.66% lies in the top ten. Sequences were obtained from peripheral blood. The source of these receptors is a man aged 50 or older with acute or convalescent COVID-19.

This chain joins TRBV9 and TRBJ2-3; the match to TRBD1 covers 9 bases. J was trimmed by 3 bases and V by 6 bases; bases with no gene match: 5. Germline values: CDR1 SGDLS, CDR2 YYNGEE. The CDR3 totals 14 residues. CDR3 sequence (DNA): TGTGCCAGCACCGGGACAGGGACGACAGATACGCAGTATTTT. Translating it yields CASTGTGTTDTQYF.

The V gene is TRBV6-5, the J gene TRBJ2-5; 10 bases match TRBD1. CDR3 length: 14 residues. Per the germline V gene, CDR1 is MNHEY and CDR2 is SVGAGI. V lost 7 bases, J lost 5 bases, and 7 bases stayed unmatched. The CDR3 DNA follows: TGTGCCAGCAAGCGGGACAGGGGAAGGGAGACCCAGTACTTC. It codes for CASKRDRGRETQYF.

The genes are TRBV18 and TRBJ1-6, with D perhaps TRBD1 (5 bases). The ends were cut back, 2 bases at V and 9 bases at J, with 14 bases in the middle. The CDR3 spans 15 residues. Germline V gene lookup returns CDR1 KGHSH and CDR2 LQKENI. The CDR3 sequence: CASSPVAAQGSPLHF. As DNA, the CDR3 is TGTGCCAGCTCACCAGTGGCGGCCCAGGGTTCACCCCTCCACTTT.

The gene calls are TRBV7-2 and TRBJ2-4; 7 bases match TRBD2. Germline CDR1 is SGHTA and CDR2 is FQGNSA. J gave up 3 bases and V 3 bases, and 5 bases lay outside the gene matches. CDR3 length: 15 amino acids. The CDR3, as DNA: TGTGCCAGCAGCTTCGGGGGGACGGTCAAAAACATTCAGTACTTC. Translation gives CASSFGGTVKNIQYF.

Ten or more counts support this clone. The gene calls are TRBV4-2 and TRBJ1-3, with TRBD1 identical over 9 bases. This CDR3 is built from 17 residues. J lost 1 base, V lost 0 bases, and 4 bases had no gene match. The germline gives CDR1 LGHNA, CDR2 YNFKEQ. In nucleotides, the CDR3 is TGTGCCAGCAGCCAAGAGGGACAGGGACTTTCTGGAAACACCATATATTTT. Translating gives CASSQEGQGLSGNTIYF.

The V and J genes are TRBV7-3 and TRBJ2-1, with a weak D call TRBD2 (5 bases). The CDR3 has 15 amino acids. Germline CDR1 and CDR2: SGHTA and FQGTGA. Trimming took off 0 bases at V and 7 bases at J, with 13 bases between the two ends. The CDR3 sequence: CASSLTPGSGNEQFF. The CDR3 DNA follows: TGTGCCAGCAGCTTAACCCCTGGCTCGGGAAATGAGCAGTTCTTC.

The rearrangement uses TRBV19 and TRBJ1-5; D remains unclear. Trimming shortened V by 5 bases and J by 4 bases, and 9 bases separated the two germline ends. The CDR3 totals 13 residues. Germline V gives CDR1 LNHDA, CDR2 SQIVND (reference sequence). The CDR3: CASSPAINQPQHF. CDR3 in DNA: TGTGCCAGTAGTCCCGCGATTAATCAGCCCCAGCATTTT.

This sequence joins TRBV28 and TRBJ1-5, with 8 bases identical to TRBD1. The CDR3 has 15 residues. V was pared by 3 bases and J by 6 bases, with 7 bases of the junction left unmatched. Germline V gene data show CDR1 as MDHEN and CDR2 as SYDVKM. The CDR3 loop is CASSFRDRQGQPQHF. In DNA, the CDR3 is TGTGCCAGCAGTTTCCGGGACAGGCAGGGTCAGCCCCAGCATTTT.

The chain links TRBV6-2 or TRBV6-3 to TRBJ2-7; 8 nucleotides align to TRBD1. There are 15 residues in the CDR3. Trimming removed 6 bases from V and 3 bases from J; junction bases left unmatched: 10. The germline CDR1 and CDR2 sequences are MNHEY and SVGEGT. The CDR3 spells CASSPGTGRIYEQYF. CDR3 sequence (DNA): TGTGCCAGCAGCCCCGGGACAGGACGGATCTACGAGCAGTACTTC.

The rearrangement joins TRBV29-1 to TRBJ2-5; 8 nucleotides match TRBD1. After removal of 6 bases from V and 5 bases from J, the junction contained 5 bases not matched to a gene. Looked up from germline, CDR1 is SQVTM and CDR2 is ANQGSEA. The CDR3 consists of 12 residues. The chain's CDR3 is CSVGQVPETQYF. The CDR3 DNA reads as TGCAGCGTGGGACAGGTCCCGGAGACCCAGTACTTC.

The rearrangement joins TRBV28 to TRBJ1-2, with unresolved D. Germline assignment: CDR1 MDHEN and CDR2 SYDVKM. V lost 3 bases and J 7 bases, leaving 9 bases between the germline ends. The CDR3 covers 12 residues. In nucleotides, the CDR3 is TGTGCCAGCAGTTTCCGACGGGGTGGCTACACCTTC. Translated: CASSFRRGGYTF.

The CDR3 DNA reads TGTGCCAGTAGTACCGCACAGGATAACTATGGCTACACCTTC. Translation gives CASSTAQDNYGYTF. This chain links TRBV19 with TRBJ1-2; tentatively, D is TRBD1 (5 bases). The CDR3 covers 14 residues. V lost 4 bases to trimming and J lost 1 base, with 10 bases between them. Germline CDR1 and CDR2: LNHDA and SQIVND (reference sequence).

V is TRBV18 and J is TRBJ2-3, with 11 bases that match TRBD2. CDR3 length: 15 residues. Germline CDR1 reads KGHSH; CDR2 reads LQKENI. The trim removed 3 bases at V and 6 bases at J, leaving 5 bases unmatched. This chain's CDR3 is CASSPTSGMSDTQYF. CDR3 nucleotide sequence: TGTGCCAGCTCACCGACTAGCGGGATGTCGGATACGCAGTATTTT.

The rearrangement uses TRBV11-2 and TRBJ1-1, with 11 bases fitting TRBD1. The germline V gene has CDR1 SGHAT and CDR2 FQNNGV. V lost 5 bases and J lost 6; bases outside the gene matches: 11. The CDR3 has 16 residues. The CDR3 protein is CASSPAGQGAWAEAFF. The CDR3 nucleotides are TGTGCCAGCAGCCCAGCAGGACAGGGGGCGTGGGCTGAAGCTTTCTTT.

The chain uses TRBV12-3 or TRBV12-4 and TRBJ1-2, with 8 bases aligning to TRBD1. This CDR3 has 13 residues. With 7 bases clipped from V and 4 bases from J, the junction kept 5 bases outside the gene matches. This chain's CDR3 is CASTPDRGYGYTF. CDR3 coding DNA: TGTGCCAGCACCCCCGACAGGGGCTATGGCTACACCTTC.

The chain employs TRBV28 and TRBJ1-5; D is uncertain. In germline, CDR1 is MDHEN, CDR2 SYDVKM. With 1 base removed from V and 5 bases from J, the gap between germline ends came to 9 bases. This CDR3 is built from 14 residues. The CDR3, as DNA: TGTGCCAGCAGTTTATTGGGGAGGGATCAGCCCCAGCATTTT. Translating gives CASSLLGRDQPQHF.

The V and J genes are TRBV14 and TRBJ2-3, with 8 bases aligning to TRBD2. The V segment lost 0 bases and the J segment 3 bases; nucleotides outside the gene matches: 5. The CDR3 has 16 amino acids. The germline V gene has CDR1 SGHDN and CDR2 FVKESK. CDR3 sequence (DNA): TGTGCCAGCAGCCAAGATCGCGGGGGGCGTACAGATACGCAGTATTTT. Translation: CASSQDRGGRTDTQYF. Full variable domain (remainder filled in from reference TRBV14 and TRBJ2-3): EAGVTQFPSHSVIEKGQTVTLRCDPISGHDNLYWYRRVMGKEIKFLLHFVKESKQDESGMPNNRFLAERTGGTYSTLKVQPAELEDSGVYFCASSQDRGGRTDTQYFGPGTRLTVL.

The chain carries TRBV28 and TRBJ1-2; D might be TRBD1 (5 bases). V dropped 10 bases and J dropped 4 bases, with 22 bases sitting between them. CDR3 length: 15 amino acids. Germline V lookup: CDR1 MDHEN, CDR2 SYDVKM. As DNA, the CDR3 is TGTGCCACCCTCTTGGGGGGAGAGCTAGGCTATGGCTACACCTTC. It yields the protein CATLLGGELGYGYTF.

The rearrangement joins TRBV6-5 to TRBJ1-4, with no clear D. Germline CDR1 and CDR2: MNHEY and SVGAGI. Between the trimmed V and J ends, which lost 3 bases and 2 bases, there was a span of 10 bases. CDR3 length equals 15 residues. CDR3 coding DNA: TGTGCCAGCAGTTATGAGGGTGGTACTAATGAAAAACTGTTTTTT. Encoded protein: CASSYEGGTNEKLFF.

CDR3 in amino acids: CASSVARDSERQETQYF. CDR3 sequence (DNA): TGTGCCAGCAGCGTAGCTAGGGATTCAGAGCGGCAAGAGACCCAGTACTTC. The chain combines TRBV9 with TRBJ2-5; TRBD2 is a possible D gene (5 bases). V lost 0 bases and J 2 bases, leaving 17 bases between the germline ends. This CDR3 contains 17 residues. Germline V CDR1 and CDR2: SGDLS, YYNGEE.

The chain links TRBV7-9 to TRBJ2-2; D unresolved. This CDR3 has 14 residues. V dropped 11 bases and J dropped 5 bases, with 18 bases sitting between them. Germline CDR1 is SEHNR and CDR2 is FQNEAQ (reference sequence). As DNA, the CDR3 is TGTGCCTCTCCCAACGGTTACGGGACCGGGGAGCTGTTTTTT. Translating it yields CASPNGYGTGELFF.

The chain uses TRBV19 and TRBJ1-2; the match to TRBD1 covers 7 bases. There are 14 residues in the CDR3. After removal of 9 bases from V and 0 bases from J, the junction contained 7 bases not matched to a gene. Germline V gene data show CDR1 as LNHDA and CDR2 as SQIVND (reference sequence). CDR3 sequence (DNA): TGTGCCAGCCGGTCCGGGACAGCTAACTATGGCTACACCTTC. Translating gives CASRSGTANYGYTF. Based on the CDR3 plus reference TRBV19 and TRBJ1-2, the full variable domain is DGGITQSPKYLFRKEGQNVTLSCEQNLNHDAMYWYRQDPGQGLRLIYYSQIVNDFQKGDIAEGYSVSREKKESFPLTVTSAQKNPTAFYLCASRSGTANYGYTFGSGTRLTVV.

This chain links TRBV27 with TRBJ1-2, with D tentatively TRBD1 (5 bases). The V and J ends lost 9 bases and 5 bases respectively, with 22 bases between them. CDR1 and CDR2 from the germline V gene are MNHEY and SMNVEV (reference sequence). The CDR3 runs to 15 residues. DNA of the CDR3: TGTGCCAGTAGCCGGTTTGAAGACAGCAGATATGGCTACACCTTC. Translation: CASSRFEDSRYGYTF.

This clone came up once. This chain uses TRBV5-1 with TRBJ1-2, with TRBD1 matching 7 bases. The CDR3 length is 16 residues. Losses at the gene ends were 0 bases for V and 14 bases for J; bases not matched to a gene: 19. Germline CDR1 and CDR2: SGHRS and YFSETQ. CDR3 region: CASSLDHTGQLDYPTF. For the CDR3, the DNA is TGCGCCAGCAGCTTGGACCATACGGGACAGTTGGACTATCCTACCTTC.

The chain has TRBV6-5 and TRBJ1-2; D perhaps matches TRBD1 (6 bases). Germline assignment: CDR1 MNHEY and CDR2 SVGAGI. CDR3 size: 12 residues. Trimming took 6 bases from V and 4 from J, leaving 9 bases between them. The CDR3 region has the DNA TGTGCCAGCAGCTCAGGGGCCTATGGCTACACCTTC. Encoded protein: CASSSGAYGYTF.

Turning to this clone: Different DNA sequences within this sample yield the same CDR3. The chain is built from TRBV18 and TRBJ1-5; TRBD1 agrees at 7 bases. The CDR3 has 13 amino acids. Germline-derived CDR1 and CDR2 are KGHSH and LQKENI. V dropped 6 bases and J dropped 4; count of bases not matched to a gene: 3. CDR3 DNA: TGTGCCAGCTCCCAGGGGGAAAATCAGCCCCAGCATTTT. This codes for CASSQGENQPQHF. The full variable domain, in which reference TRBV18 and TRBJ1-5 provide the parts outside the CDR3, is NAGVMQNPRHLVRRRGQEARLRCSPMKGHSHVYWYRQLPEEGLKFMVYLQKENIIDESGMPKERFSAEFPKEGPSILRIQQVVRGDSAAYFCASSQGENQPQHFGDGTRLSIL.

J is TRBJ1-1 and V is TRBV5-5; 9 bases map to TRBD1. Trimming at V came to 1 base and at J to 3 bases, leaving 10 bases not matched to a gene. The CDR3 is 17 residues long. CDR1 is SGHKS, CDR2 YYEKEE, per germline (reference sequence). For the CDR3, the DNA is TGTGCCAGCAGCTTGAGGGGGACAGGGAATTTGGACACTGAAGCTTTCTTT. Its protein is CASSLRGTGNLDTEAFF.

This chain links TRBV10-3 with TRBJ2-3; 11 bases align to TRBD2. This CDR3 is 16 amino acids long. Germline V gene data show CDR1 as ENHRY and CDR2 as SYGVKD. Trimming took 2 bases from V and 1 from J; bases not matched to a gene: 2. The CDR3 coding sequence is TGTGCCATCAGTGAGGGACTAGCGGGCCGCACAGATACGCAGTATTTT. The encoded protein is CAISEGLAGRTDTQYF.

The genes are TRBV27 and TRBJ1-1; 8 bases fit TRBD1. Germline V gene data show CDR1 as MNHEY and CDR2 as SMNVEV (reference sequence). This CDR3 has 14 amino acids. After removal of 3 bases from V and 6 bases from J, the junction contained 6 bases not matched to a gene. The CDR3 loop is CASSFFQGASEAFF. CDR3 nucleotide sequence: TGTGCCAGCAGTTTTTTTCAGGGGGCTTCTGAAGCTTTCTTT.